This T cell receptor (beta chain) was profiled in a study of T-cell reconstitution after alpha-beta-depleted transplantation in children. A library of TCRbeta sequences, prepared with unique molecular identifiers, was generated. TCRdb reanalysed the PCR reads using MiXCR and keeps one entry per CDR3 protein. The sample consists of 450,000 to 700,000 distinct CDR3 sequences, 20% to 30% of them appearing once. Whole-study results and caveats: T cells produced anew were the main source of T-cell counts and diversity one year after transplant.

This clonotype was found a few times. Antigen specificity is unknown. The CDR3 sequence is 15 residues long. Germline V CDR1 and CDR2: LGHNT, FRNRAP. V was shortened by 5 bases and J by 2 bases, with 13 bases between the two germline ends. This specimen was PBMCs, taken before TCRalphabeta/CD19-depleted stem cell transplant. This receptor was identified in a boy younger than two with Wiskott-Aldrich syndrome, due to receive a stem cell transplant. This rearrangement joins TRBV12-5 to TRBJ2-1; D remains ambiguous. DNA for the CDR3: TGTGCTAGTGGTCCGTATTCTTTCCCCTACAATGAGCAGTTCTTC. Translating gives CASGPYSFPYNEQFF.